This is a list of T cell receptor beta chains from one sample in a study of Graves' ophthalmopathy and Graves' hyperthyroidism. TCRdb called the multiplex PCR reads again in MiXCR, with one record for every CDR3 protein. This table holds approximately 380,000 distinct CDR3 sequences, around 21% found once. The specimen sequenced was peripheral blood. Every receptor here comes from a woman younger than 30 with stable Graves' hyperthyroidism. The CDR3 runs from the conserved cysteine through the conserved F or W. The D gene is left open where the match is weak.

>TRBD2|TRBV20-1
CSASASGRTSQNEQYF
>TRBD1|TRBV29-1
CSVGDRNYEQYF
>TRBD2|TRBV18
CASSPTIAGEGEQYF
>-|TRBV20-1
CSARSGFQETQYF
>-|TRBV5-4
CASSFGGRHYEQYF
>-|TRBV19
CASRNSAGSNYGYTF
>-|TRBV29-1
CSVERPPYGYTF
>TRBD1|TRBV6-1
CASSERAGGYGYTF
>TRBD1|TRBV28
CASSRGTGDQETQYF
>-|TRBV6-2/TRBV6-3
CASTLGGLSSYGQYF
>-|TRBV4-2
CASSQDEGGDQPQHF
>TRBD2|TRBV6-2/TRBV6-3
CATARAGDEQYF
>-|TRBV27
CASSWGSSYGQYF
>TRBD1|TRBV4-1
CASSQAPGQGAYGYTF
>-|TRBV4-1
CASSHPGGGFTGELFF
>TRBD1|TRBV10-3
CAISVRDRSYEQYF
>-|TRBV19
CAAGRTPNQPQHF
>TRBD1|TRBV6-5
CASSYSPDRGDEQYF
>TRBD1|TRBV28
CASRKTGARNQPQHF
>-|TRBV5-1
CASSLEGGADTEAFF
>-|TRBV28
CASSPRTTFLYYGYTF
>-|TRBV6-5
CASSAMGLVNYEQYF
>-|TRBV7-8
CASSLRGHENQPQHF
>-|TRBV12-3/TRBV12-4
CANSQAGYEQYF
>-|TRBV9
CASSVGPDETQYF
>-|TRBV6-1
CASSEAGTGLYGYTF
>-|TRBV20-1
CSARDYRYLNTGELFF
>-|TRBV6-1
CASSGLRLAKNIQYF
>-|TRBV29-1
CSVQGGSYSTGELFF
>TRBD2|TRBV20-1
CSARDRLAGTQETQYF
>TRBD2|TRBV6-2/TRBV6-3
CASRGGGIGELFF
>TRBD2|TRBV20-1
CSARSASGRNKNIQYF
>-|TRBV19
CASSTPGSRFYEQYF
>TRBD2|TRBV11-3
CASSERLAGGPPQETQYF
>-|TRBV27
CASSSPGTVSYEQYF
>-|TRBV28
CASSFQGFDGYTF
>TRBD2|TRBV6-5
CASSYAGRATGELFF
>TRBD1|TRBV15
CAIRSRGDTEAFF
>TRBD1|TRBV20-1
CSAPIFGQGYEQYF
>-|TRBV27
CASSLSTGSNQPQHF
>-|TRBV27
CASSQGLGWHYEQYF
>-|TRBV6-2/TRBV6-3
CASTLEGGLPAGELFF
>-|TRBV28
CASSLAGNAGNTIYF
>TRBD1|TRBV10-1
CASRRRTGPEAFF
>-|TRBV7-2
CASSVSAQPQHF
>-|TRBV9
CASSVYTGGTIYF
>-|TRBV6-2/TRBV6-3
CASSRDYSYEQYF
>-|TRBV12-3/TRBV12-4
CASSTHPGQILNYGYTF
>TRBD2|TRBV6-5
CASSLGTSGVPPTQYF
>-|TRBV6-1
CASRGGRYEQYF
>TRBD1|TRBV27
CASSLSGTGRGNSPLHF
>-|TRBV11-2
CASSLVVELFF